The clone carrying this T cell receptor (beta chain) was picked up one time. Followed over time, Seattle patients had been enrolled while infection was active. Per the authors' pipeline: Estimation of nucleated cell counts relied on the amplification of reference gene primers. Profiled with immunoSEQ multiplex PCR; TCRdb holds only in-frame clones, not every one. V and J calls and clone size are copied from that table; D and trimming were computed from the DNA. Among around 100,000 clones listed, around 86% were seen once. The V gene's germline CDR1 is SGHNT and CDR2 YYREEE (reference sequence). V dropped 2 bases and J dropped 0; count of bases not matched to a gene: 4. The length of the CDR3 is 15 residues. This entry is derived from a study of blood T cell repertoires in COVID-19. Study-wide background: Sites across the United States, Italy and Spain contributed samples from acute and convalescent COVID-19. Sample material is recorded as cDNA or gDNA derived from T cells, B-cell-depleted T cells, or PBMCs.

The chain has TRBV5-4 and TRBJ1-1, with 7 nucleotides matching TRBD1. The source is a man in his sixties with COVID-19, enrolled during active disease. Material for sequencing was peripheral blood. The CDR3 sequence: CASSLPGQMNTEAFF. DNA for the CDR3: TGTGCCAGCAGCTTACCGGGACAGATGAACACTGAAGCTTTCTTT.